This T cell receptor beta chain stems from a study of cytomegalovirus exposure and HLA in healthy donors. General study results and limits: Earlier analysis found most TCR beta V segments productive about 87% or about 30% of the time.

Germline assignment: CDR1 GTSNPN and CDR2 SVGIG (reference sequence). V was clipped by 1 base and J by 2 bases, with 9 bases between them. The length of the CDR3 is 14 residues. PCR involved 60 Vbeta and 13 Jbeta primers. TCRdb keeps only in-frame clones here, not all; method: immunoSEQ multiplex PCR. The sample has about 120,000 clones, approximately 70% seen once. Notes on this clone: The antigen is unknown.

Material: PBMCs. The chain links TRBV30 to TRBJ1-3; no definite D call. This receptor was obtained from a young man in good health and CMV-seronegative. DNA of the CDR3: TGTGCCTGGAGTGGGACTTCCGCTGGAAACACCATATATTTT. Protein sequence: CAWSGTSAGNTIYF.